A selection of T cell receptor beta chains follows, all from one sample in a study of cytomegalovirus exposure and HLA in healthy donors. Using immunoSEQ multiplex PCR, the repertoire was profiled, and TCRdb retains in-frame clones only, with some absent. Altogether some 150,000 clones are present, roughly 80% being singletons, with the ten largest covering about 7.5%. The sequenced sample consisted of PBMCs. The receptors derive from a woman aged 45-59 years in good health and CMV-seropositive. The CDR3 runs from the conserved cysteine through the conserved F or W. Fields, in order: CDR3 length, J gene, D gene, V gene, clone size, CDR3 protein, CDR3 DNA. D genes are given only for firm matches. Only some rows state a clone size, as once, few, many or a class for expanded clones.

15 | TRBJ1-4 | - | TRBV27 | - | CASSFRGPTNEKLFF | TGTGCCAGCAGTTTTCGAGGGCCGACTAATGAAAAACTGTTTTTT
11 | TRBJ1-2 | - | TRBV28 | - | CATGPRGSYTF | TGTGCCACCGGACCACGGGGGAGCTACACCTTC
15 | TRBJ1-1 | - | TRBV18 | once | CASSPRQGPNTEAFF | TGTGCCAGCTCACCAAGGCAGGGCCCGAACACTGAAGCTTTCTTT
15 | TRBJ2-1 | TRBD2 | TRBV7-3 | - | CASSSYGGEGNEQFF | TGTGCCAGCAGCTCATACGGGGGGGAGGGCAATGAGCAGTTCTTC
16 | TRBJ2-2 | TRBD1 | TRBV6-6 | - | CASSYYRGRINGELFF | TGTGCCAGCAGTTACTACAGGGGGCGCATCAACGGGGAGCTGTTTTTT
16 | TRBJ2-2 | - | TRBV11-2 | - | CASSLNPDRSGGELFF | TGTGCCAGCAGCTTAAACCCTGACAGGTCAGGCGGGGAGCTGTTTTTT
15 | TRBJ1-2 | TRBD1 | TRBV7-9 | - | CASSLGDREGYGYTF | TGTGCCAGCAGCTTAGGGGACAGGGAAGGTTATGGCTACACCTTC
14 | TRBJ2-7 | - | TRBV7-9 | once | CASSLQDSSYEQYF | TGTGCCAGCAGCTTACAAGACAGTTCCTACGAGCAGTACTTC
16 | TRBJ2-3 | TRBD2 | TRBV5-1 | - | CASSGGLAGGSDTQYF | TGCGCCAGCAGCGGGGGACTAGCGGGAGGGTCAGATACGCAGTATTTT
13 | TRBJ1-2 | - | TRBV6-1 | - | CASSPGHNYGYTF | TGTGCCAGCTCACCCGGACACAACTATGGCTACACCTTC
14 | TRBJ1-1 | - | TRBV19 | - | CASSIQRGGTEAFF | TGTGCCAGTAGTATTCAGCGGGGGGGCACTGAAGCTTTCTTT
15 | TRBJ2-1 | - | TRBV5-1 | - | CASSLTVSSYNEQFF | TGCGCCAGCAGCTTGACCGTTAGCTCCTACAATGAGCAGTTCTTC
13 | TRBJ2-7 | - | TRBV28 | - | CASSLWGPDEQYF | TGTGCCAGCAGTTTATGGGGGCCGGACGAGCAGTACTTC
14 | TRBJ1-1 | - | TRBV7-6 | once | CASSLRTLNTEAFF | TGTGCCAGCAGCTTACGGACATTGAACACTGAAGCTTTCTTT
15 | TRBJ1-3 | - | TRBV5-1 | - | CASSPFGGAGNTIYF | TGCGCCAGCAGCCCGTTCGGGGGAGCTGGAAACACCATATATTTT
12 | TRBJ2-1 | - | TRBV11-2 | once | CASSLDELVQFF | TGTGCCAGCAGCTTAGATGAGCTAGTACAGTTCTTC
13 | TRBJ1-5 | TRBD1 | TRBV7-8 | - | CASSRQGEQPQHF | TGTGCCAGCAGCCGACAGGGCGAACAGCCCCAGCATTTT
16 | TRBJ2-1 | - | TRBV7-3 | - | CASSLTETGSANEQFF | TGTGCCAGCAGCTTAACCGAGACAGGATCCGCCAATGAGCAGTTCTTC
15 | TRBJ2-7 | TRBD1 | TRBV9 | - | CASSVKGGTSYEQYF | TGTGCCAGCAGCGTAAAAGGGGGCACATCCTACGAGCAGTACTTC
15 | TRBJ2-1 | - | TRBV27 | - | CASSLGQGGYNEQFF | TGTGCCAGCAGTTTAGGCCAGGGGGGTTACAATGAGCAGTTCTTC
16 | TRBJ1-1 | - | TRBV18 | few | CASSPGTPGANTEAFF | TGTGCCAGCTCCCCCGGGACTCCCGGGGCGAACACTGAAGCTTTCTTT
17 | TRBJ1-3 | - | TRBV9 | - | CASSVEPTWAPGNTIYF | TGTGCCAGCAGCGTAGAGCCCACATGGGCCCCTGGAAACACCATATATTTT
14 | TRBJ2-7 | TRBD2 | TRBV5-1 | - | CASSATSGGPGQYF | TGCGCCAGCAGCGCGACTAGCGGGGGGCCCGGGCAGTACTTC
13 | TRBJ2-4 | - | TRBV5-4 | - | CASSLGGVSIQYF | TGTGCCAGCAGCTTGGGGGGGGTTAGCATTCAGTACTTC
14 | TRBJ1-2 | - | TRBV6-5 | - | CASKLGRGYYGYTF | TGTGCCAGCAAGCTAGGCAGGGGATACTATGGCTACACCTTC
13 | TRBJ2-7 | - | TRBV13 | - | CASSLDRAYEQYF | TGTGCCAGCAGCTTAGACAGGGCCTACGAGCAGTACTTC